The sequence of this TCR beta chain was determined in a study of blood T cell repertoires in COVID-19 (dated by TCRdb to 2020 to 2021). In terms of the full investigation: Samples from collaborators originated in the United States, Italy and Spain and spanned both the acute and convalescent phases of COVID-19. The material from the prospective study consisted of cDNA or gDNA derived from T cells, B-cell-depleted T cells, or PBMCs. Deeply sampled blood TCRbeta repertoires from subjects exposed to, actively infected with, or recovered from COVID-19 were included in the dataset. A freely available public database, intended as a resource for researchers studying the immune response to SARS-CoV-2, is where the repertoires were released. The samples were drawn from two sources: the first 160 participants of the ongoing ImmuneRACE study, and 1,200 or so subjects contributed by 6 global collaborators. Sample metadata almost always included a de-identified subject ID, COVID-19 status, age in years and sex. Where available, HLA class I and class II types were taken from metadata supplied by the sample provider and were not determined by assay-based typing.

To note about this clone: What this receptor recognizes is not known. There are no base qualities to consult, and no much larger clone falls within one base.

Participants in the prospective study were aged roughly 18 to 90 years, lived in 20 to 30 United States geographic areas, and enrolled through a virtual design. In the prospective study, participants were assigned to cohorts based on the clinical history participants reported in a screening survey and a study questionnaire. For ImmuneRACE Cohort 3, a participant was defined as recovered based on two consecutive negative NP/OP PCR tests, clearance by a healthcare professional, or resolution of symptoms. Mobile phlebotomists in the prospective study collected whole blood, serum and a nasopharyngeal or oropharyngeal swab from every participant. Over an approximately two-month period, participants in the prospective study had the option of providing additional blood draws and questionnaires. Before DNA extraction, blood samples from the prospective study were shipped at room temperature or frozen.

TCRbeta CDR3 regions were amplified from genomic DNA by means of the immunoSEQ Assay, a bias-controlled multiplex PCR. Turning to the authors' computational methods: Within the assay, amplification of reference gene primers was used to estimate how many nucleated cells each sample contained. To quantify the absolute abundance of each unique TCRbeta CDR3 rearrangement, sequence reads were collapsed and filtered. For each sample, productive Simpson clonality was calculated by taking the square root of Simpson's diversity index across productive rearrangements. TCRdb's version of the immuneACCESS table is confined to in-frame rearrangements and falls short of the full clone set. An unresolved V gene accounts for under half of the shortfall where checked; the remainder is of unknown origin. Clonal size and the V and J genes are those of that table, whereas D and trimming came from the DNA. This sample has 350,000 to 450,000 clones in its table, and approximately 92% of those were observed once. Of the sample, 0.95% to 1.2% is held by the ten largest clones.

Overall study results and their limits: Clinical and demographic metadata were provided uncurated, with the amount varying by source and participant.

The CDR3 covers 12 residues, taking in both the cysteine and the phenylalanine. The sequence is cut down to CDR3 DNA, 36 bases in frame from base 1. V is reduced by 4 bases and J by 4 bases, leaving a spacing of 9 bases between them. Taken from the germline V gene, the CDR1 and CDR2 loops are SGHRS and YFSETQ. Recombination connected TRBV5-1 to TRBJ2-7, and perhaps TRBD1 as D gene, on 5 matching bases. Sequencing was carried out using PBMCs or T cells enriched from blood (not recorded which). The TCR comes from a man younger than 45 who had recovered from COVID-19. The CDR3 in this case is CASSTGVYEQYF. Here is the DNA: TGCGCCAGCAGCACAGGAGTATACGAGCAGTACTTC.